The 18 T cell receptor beta chains given below trace back to one sample, sequenced in a study of beta chain features in type 1 diabetes. Study results and caveats: In all four CD4+ subsets, TCRB CDR3 length was significantly, moderately reduced in type 1 diabetes.

The study reverse transcribed the entire isolated RNA, so it sequenced expressed TCRB transcripts. Sequencing was performed with immunoSEQ multiplex PCR; in TCRdb, only in-frame clones are kept and a portion is missing. This sample has 630,000 or so clones, with roughly an eighth found just once. No antigen has been assigned to these receptors. Sequencing used naive CD4+ T cells from blood. Source of these receptors: a man aged 18 to 29 with type 1 diabetes.

J is TRBJ2-7 and V is TRBV29-1, with D perhaps matching TRBD2 (5 bases). This CDR3 is 15 amino acids long. Trimming shortened V by 8 bases and J by 2 bases, and 22 bases separated the two germline ends. Per germline, CDR1 SQVTM and CDR2 ANQGSEA. The CDR3 loop reads CSLKWERSPPYEQYF. CDR3 in DNA: TGCAGCCTCAAGTGGGAGAGGTCTCCCCCCTACGAGCAGTACTTC.

This rearrangement joins TRBV15 to TRBJ1-1; D is uncertain. The V end lost 3 bases, the J end lost 7 bases, and 12 bases lay between the germline ends. The germline V gene encodes CDR1 LNHNV and CDR2 YYDKDF (reference sequence). The CDR3 length is 13 residues. CDR3 sequence reads: CATSSGFAGEAFF. The CDR3 DNA sequence: TGTGCCACCAGCAGCGGGTTCGCTGGTGAAGCTTTCTTT.

V is TRBV5-1 and J is TRBJ2-1, with 15 bases that match TRBD2. This CDR3 is 17 amino acids long. Germline V gene data show CDR1 as SGHRS and CDR2 as YFSETQ. V lost 4 bases to trimming and J lost 5 bases; unmatched junction nucleotides: 7. The CDR3 nucleotides are TGCGCCAGCAGCGGGGGACTAGCGGGAGGCCTCGACAATGAGCAGTTCTTC. Its protein is CASSGGLAGGLDNEQFF. Full variable domain (outside the CDR3, taken from reference TRBV5-1 and TRBJ2-1): KAGVTQTPRYLIKTRGQQVTLSCSPISGHRSVSWYQQTPGQGLQFLFEYFSETQRNKGNFPGRFSGRQFSNSRSEMNVSTLELGDSALYLCASSGGLAGGLDNEQFFGPGTRLTVL.

This clone was observed a handful of times. The gene calls are TRBV4-3 and TRBJ1-1; D possibly corresponds to TRBD1 (5 bases). The germline V gene encodes CDR1 LGHNA and CDR2 YSLEER. The CDR3 has 15 residues. V was trimmed by 1 base and J by 3 bases, leaving 12 bases between them. CDR3 loop: CASSQVLEQDTEAFF. CDR3 DNA: TGCGCCAGCAGCCAAGTATTAGAACAGGACACTGAAGCTTTCTTT.

The V and J genes are TRBV23-1 and TRBJ2-7, with TRBD1 identical over 7 bases. TRBV23-1 is sorted into the ORF group, with uncertain function. The CDR3 extends over 18 amino acids. Germline trimming cut 3 bases from V and 0 bases from J; bases unmatched to any gene: 14. The CDR3 nucleotides are TGCGCCAGCAGTCAGCTTGGCAAGGGGGCTTTGCTCTCCTACGAGCAGTACTTC. Protein sequence: CASSQLGKGALLSYEQYF.

This clone was detected a few times. The chain uses TRBV2 and TRBJ2-1; tentatively, D is TRBD2 (5 bases). The V gene's germline CDR1 is SNHLY and CDR2 FYNNEI. The CDR3 sequence is 11 residues long. V was pared by 6 bases and J by 8 bases, with 8 bases between. The CDR3 here is CASRLLDEQFF. The CDR3, as DNA: TGTGCCAGCAGGCTACTAGATGAGCAGTTCTTC.

This clone was counted a few times. This chain connects TRBV30 to TRBJ2-7; D call uncertain. V was pared by 3 bases and J by 1 base, with 4 bases between. Germline assignment: CDR1 GTSNPN and CDR2 SVGIG (reference sequence). The CDR3 is 11 amino acids. Written as DNA, the CDR3 is TGTGCCTGGAGGCAGTCCTACGAGCAGTACTTC. This sequence encodes CAWRQSYEQYF.

The rearrangement joins TRBV28 to TRBJ2-7, with TRBD1 matching 8 bases. In germline, CDR1 is MDHEN, CDR2 SYDVKM. V shed 6 bases and J 7 bases; nucleotides not matched to a gene: 8. The CDR3 length is 13 residues. This CDR3 is CASSLGQGREQYF. In DNA form, the CDR3 reads TGTGCCAGCAGCTTAGGACAGGGCCGGGAGCAGTACTTC. The full variable domain, with the rest looked up from reference TRBV28 and TRBJ2-7, is DVKVTQSSRYLVKRTGEKVFLECVQDMDHENMFWYRQDPGLGLRLIYFSYDVKMKEKGDIPEGYSVSREKKERFSLILESASTNQTSMYLCASSLGQGREQYFGPGTRLTVT.

This clone was seen a few times. Other DNA variants within this sample encode the same CDR3. This chain joins TRBV7-2 and TRBJ2-7; D is unresolved. V shed 5 bases and J shed 1 base, with 6 bases lying between them. Germline V lookup: CDR1 SGHTA, CDR2 FQGNSA. This CDR3 is built from 12 residues. CDR3 sequence (DNA): TGTGCCAGCAGCCCCAATTCCTACGAGCAGTACTTC. This codes for CASSPNSYEQYF.

V usage is TRBV7-2 and J usage is TRBJ2-6; tentatively, D is TRBD1 (5 bases). V dropped 7 bases and J dropped 2 bases, with 12 bases sitting between them. This CDR3 is 15 amino acids long. Per germline, CDR1 SGHTA and CDR2 FQGNSA. CDR3 loop: CASTFQGTGANVLTF. CDR3 DNA: TGTGCCAGCACCTTCCAGGGAACTGGGGCCAACGTCCTGACTTTC.

This clone occurred a few times. The chain carries TRBV7-2 and TRBJ2-7; no clear D. CDR1 and CDR2 (germline): SGHTA, FQGNSA. This CDR3 contains 13 residues. Trimming cost V 3 bases and J 0 bases, with 6 bases left between them. The CDR3, as DNA: TGTGCCAGCAGCTTCCAAAACTCCTACGAGCAGTACTTC. Protein product: CASSFQNSYEQYF.

The V and J genes are TRBV30 and TRBJ1-2; D is ambiguous. Germline V gives CDR1 GTSNPN, CDR2 SVGIG (reference sequence). The CDR3 sequence is 14 residues long. Deletions cut 0 bases from V and 2 bases from J, with 10 bases between. CDR3 protein: CAWSVTWQNYGYTF. The CDR3, as DNA: TGTGCCTGGAGTGTAACATGGCAGAACTATGGCTACACCTTC.

The chain couples TRBV18 to TRBJ2-1; TRBD1 is a possible D gene (6 bases). The germline V gene has CDR1 KGHSH and CDR2 LQKENI. The CDR3 sequence is 13 residues long. The ends were cut back, 2 bases at V and 9 bases at J, with 11 bases in the middle. The DNA of the CDR3 is TGTGCCAGCTCACCATCCCAAGGGGGTGAGCAGTTCTTC. Its protein product is CASSPSQGGEQFF.

This clone came up a few times. V and J are TRBV13 and TRBJ2-1; 7 bases are shared with TRBD2. The CDR3 loop spans 14 amino acids. Trimming cost V 8 bases and J 6 bases; bases outside gene matches: 10. From germline, CDR1 is PRHDT and CDR2 FYEKMQ (reference sequence). Here the CDR3 reads CASRRGGSFNEQFF. CDR3 bases: TGTGCCAGCCGACGGGGCGGGAGTTTCAATGAGCAGTTCTTC.

This clone was seen a handful of times. The chain combines TRBV9 with TRBJ2-1; 7 bases agree with TRBD2. The junction had 6 bases not matched to a gene; V was cut back by 3 bases and J by 0 bases. The CDR3 spans 16 residues. Germline CDR1 is SGDLS and CDR2 is YYNGEE. The DNA of the CDR3 is TGTGCCAGCAGCGCAAGCGGGATAAGCTCCTACAATGAGCAGTTCTTC. Residues: CASSASGISSYNEQFF.

The V call is TRBV4-1, the J call TRBJ2-2; a weak D match, TRBD1 (6 bases). Germline V lookup: CDR1 MGHRA, CDR2 YSYEKL. The CDR3 has 14 residues. Trimming removed 3 bases from V and 7 bases from J, with 12 bases in between. CDR3 DNA: TGCGCCAGCAGCCAGGAGGACAGTAGCGGGGAGCTGTTTTTT. Translation gives CASSQEDSSGELFF.

This clone was detected a few times. This chain uses TRBV2 with TRBJ2-2; 11 positions agree with TRBD2. V shed 3 bases, J shed 4 bases, and the junction held 4 bases outside the gene matches. This CDR3 region has 16 residues. Looked up from germline, CDR1 is SNHLY and CDR2 is FYNNEI. CDR3 loop: CASSETSGAGTGELFF. The CDR3 DNA reads TGTGCCAGCAGTGAGACTAGCGGGGCTGGCACCGGGGAGCTGTTTTTT.

This clone was seen a few times. The V gene is TRBV25-1, the J gene TRBJ2-7; a weak D match, TRBD1 (6 bases). Germline assignment: CDR1 MGHDK and CDR2 SYGVNS. The germline V and J ends were trimmed by 3 bases and 5 bases, with 14 bases remaining between them. The CDR3 extends over 14 amino acids. The chain's CDR3 is CASSEAGATNEQYF. The CDR3 DNA follows: TGTGCCAGCAGTGAGGCAGGGGCGACTAACGAGCAGTACTTC.